This paragraph covers one T cell receptor (beta chain) sequence. The CDR3 is 16 amino acids. The V segment lost 5 bases and the J segment 2 bases; nucleotides outside the gene matches: 4. Per the germline V gene, CDR1 is SGHNT and CDR2 is YENEEA. PCR used 60 Vbeta primers and 13 Jbeta primers. Repertoires were generated with immunoSEQ multiplex PCR, while TCRdb's copy carries only in-frame clones and drops some. The repertoire holds 190,000 or so clones, with about four fifths as singletons. The data are from a study of cytomegalovirus exposure and HLA in healthy donors. Sequencing used PBMCs. The source is a girl aged 10-17 years in good health and CMV-seropositive. This sequence joins TRBV11-3 and TRBJ2-3; 13 bases are a match to TRBD2. The CDR3 loop reads CASSPGLAGFTDTQYF. As DNA, the CDR3 is TGTGCCAGCAGCCCGGGACTAGCGGGGTTCACAGATACGCAGTATTTT.